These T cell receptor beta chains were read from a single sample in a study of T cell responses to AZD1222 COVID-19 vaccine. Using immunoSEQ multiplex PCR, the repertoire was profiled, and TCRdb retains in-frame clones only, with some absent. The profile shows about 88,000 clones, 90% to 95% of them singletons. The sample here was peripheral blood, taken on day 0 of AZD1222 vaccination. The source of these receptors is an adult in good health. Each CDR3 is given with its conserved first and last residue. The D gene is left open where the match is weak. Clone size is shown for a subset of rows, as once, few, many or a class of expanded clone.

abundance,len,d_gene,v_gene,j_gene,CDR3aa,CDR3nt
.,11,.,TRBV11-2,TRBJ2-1,CASSSNNEQFF,TGTGCCAGCAGCTCAAACAATGAGCAGTTCTTC
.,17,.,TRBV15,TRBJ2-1,CATSRGVQGGSYNEQFF,TGTGCCACCAGCAGGGGTGTCCAGGGGGGCTCCTACAATGAGCAGTTCTTC
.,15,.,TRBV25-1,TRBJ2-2,CASRPPDRRTGELFF,TGTGCCAGCAGACCCCCCGACAGGCGAACCGGGGAGCTGTTTTTT
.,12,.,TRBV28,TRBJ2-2,CASSLLAGELFF,TGTGCCAGCAGTTTATTGGCCGGGGAGCTGTTTTTT
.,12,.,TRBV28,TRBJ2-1,CASSLVQNEQFF,TGTGCCAGCAGTTTAGTGCAGAATGAGCAGTTCTTC
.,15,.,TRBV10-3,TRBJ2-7,CAISEYERSSYEQYF,TGTGCCATCAGTGAGTATGAGCGGAGCTCCTACGAGCAGTACTTC
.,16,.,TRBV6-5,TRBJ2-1,CASSSSRGTSYNEQFF,TGTGCCAGCAGTTCCTCTCGCGGGACCTCCTACAATGAGCAGTTCTTC
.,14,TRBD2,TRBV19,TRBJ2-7,CASSMTSGSYEQYF,TGTGCCAGTAGTATGACTAGCGGTTCCTACGAGCAGTACTTC
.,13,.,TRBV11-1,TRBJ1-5,CASSRGTDQPQHF,TGTGCCAGCAGCAGGGGGACGGATCAGCCCCAGCATTTT
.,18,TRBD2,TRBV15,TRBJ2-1,CATSRDPFSGRPGNEQFF,TGTGCCACCAGCAGAGATCCCTTTAGCGGGAGACCAGGCAATGAGCAGTTCTTC
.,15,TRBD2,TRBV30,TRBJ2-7,CAWSVGLVGIYEQYF,TGTGCCTGGAGTGTAGGACTAGTGGGAATCTACGAGCAGTACTTC
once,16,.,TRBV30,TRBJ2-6,CAWSVGYYSGANVLTF,TGTGCCTGGAGTGTCGGATATTACTCTGGGGCCAACGTCCTGACTTTC
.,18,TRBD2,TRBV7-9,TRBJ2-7,CASSFAAGGGTLSYEQYF,TGTGCCAGCAGCTTTGCCGCCGGGGGGGGGACCCTCTCCTACGAGCAGTACTTC
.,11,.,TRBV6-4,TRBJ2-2,CASRAGGELFF,TGTGCCAGCAGGGCCGGTGGGGAGCTGTTTTTT
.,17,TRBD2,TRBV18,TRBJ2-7,CASSRELAGAGSYEQYF,TGTGCCAGCTCACGGGAACTAGCGGGAGCCGGTTCCTACGAGCAGTACTTC
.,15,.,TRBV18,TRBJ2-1,CASSPPDSSYNEQFF,TGTGCCAGCTCACCTCCGGATTCCTCCTACAATGAGCAGTTCTTC
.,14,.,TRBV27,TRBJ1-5,CASSIRAENQPQHF,TGTGCCAGCAGTATCCGGGCCGAAAATCAGCCCCAGCATTTT
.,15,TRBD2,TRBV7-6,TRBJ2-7,CASSLGGREQYEQYF,TGTGCCAGCAGCTTAGGAGGGCGGGAGCAGTACGAGCAGTACTTC
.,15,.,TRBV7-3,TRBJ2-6,CASSRGGPGANVLTF,TGTGCCAGCAGCCGAGGGGGGCCTGGGGCCAACGTCCTGACTTTC
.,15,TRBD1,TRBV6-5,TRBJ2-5,CASRKKRDSQETQYF,TGTGCCAGCAGAAAGAAACGGGACAGCCAAGAGACCCAGTACTTC
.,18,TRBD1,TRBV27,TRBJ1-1,CASIPTGGPTAMNTEAFF,TGTGCCAGCATTCCCACAGGGGGCCCGACCGCCATGAACACTGAAGCTTTCTTT
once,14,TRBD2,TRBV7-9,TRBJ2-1,CASSLGSSGKALVF,TGTGCCAGCAGCTTAGGGTCTAGCGGGAAGGCATTGGTCTTC
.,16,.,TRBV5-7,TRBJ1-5,CASSPRSVNSNQPQHF,TGTGCCAGCAGCCCAAGGTCTGTAAATAGCAATCAGCCCCAGCATTTT
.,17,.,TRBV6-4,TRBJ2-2,CASSDSLASLNTGELFF,TGTGCCAGCAGTGACTCTTTGGCTAGCCTAAACACCGGGGAGCTGTTTTTT
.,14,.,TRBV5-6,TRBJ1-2,CASSSTGGGYGYTF,TGTGCCAGCAGCTCGACGGGAGGAGGGTATGGCTACACTTTC
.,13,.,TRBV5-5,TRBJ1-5,CASSFLAETPQHF,TGTGCCAGCAGCTTCCTGGCCGAGACGCCCCAGCATTTT
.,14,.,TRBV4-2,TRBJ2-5,CASSRNLGRETQYF,TGTGCCAGCAGCCGCAACCTAGGGCGGGAGACCCAGTACTTC
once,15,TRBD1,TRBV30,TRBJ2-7,CAWSVWAGGTYEQYF,TGTGCCTGGAGTGTATGGGCAGGGGGAACCTACGAGCAGTACTTC
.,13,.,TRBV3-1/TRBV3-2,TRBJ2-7,CASSQGPPGEQYF,TGTGCCAGCAGCCAAGGACCCCCCGGCGAGCAGTACTTC
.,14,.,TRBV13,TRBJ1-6,CASSSGLSNSPLHF,TGTGCCAGCAGCTCCGGACTGTCAAATTCACCCCTCCACTTT
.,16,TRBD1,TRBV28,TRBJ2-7,CASSQTGGVNIYEQYF,TGTGCCAGCAGTCAGACAGGGGGCGTAAACATCTACGAGCAGTACTTC
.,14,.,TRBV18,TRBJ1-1,CASSPVYGNTEAFF,TGTGCCAGCTCACCCGTCTACGGGAACACTGAAGCTTTCTTT
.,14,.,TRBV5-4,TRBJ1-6,CASSFTGRESPLHF,TGTGCCAGCAGCTTTACGGGGAGGGAATCACCCCTCCACTTT
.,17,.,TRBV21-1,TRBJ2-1,CASSSRTGQGSYNEQFF,TGTGCCAGCAGCAGCCGAACCGGACAGGGTTCCTACAATGAGCAGTTCTTC
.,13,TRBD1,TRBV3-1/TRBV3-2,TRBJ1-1,CASSQDGTGGAFF,TGTGCCAGCAGCCAAGATGGGACAGGGGGGGCTTTCTTT
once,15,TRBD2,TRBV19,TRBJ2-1,CASSKLAGIYNEQFF,TGTGCCAGTAGTAAGCTAGCGGGAATCTACAATGAGCAGTTCTTC
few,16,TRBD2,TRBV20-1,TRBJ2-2,CSASTSGRRNTGELFF,TGCAGTGCTAGTACTAGCGGGAGGCGGAACACCGGGGAGCTGTTTTTT
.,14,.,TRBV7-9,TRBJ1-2,CASSLATDAYGYTF,TGTGCCAGCAGCTTAGCTACGGACGCCTATGGCTACACCTTC
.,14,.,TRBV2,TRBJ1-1,CASSDLGWSTEAFF,TGTGCCAGCAGTGATCTGGGGTGGAGCACTGAAGCTTTCTTT
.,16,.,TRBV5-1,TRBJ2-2,CASSLGPFVDTGELFF,TGCGCCAGCAGCTTGGGACCTTTTGTAGACACCGGGGAGCTGTTTTTT
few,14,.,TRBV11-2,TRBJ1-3,CASSSGYSGNTIYF,TGTGCCAGCAGCTCTGGGTACTCTGGAAACACCATATATTTT